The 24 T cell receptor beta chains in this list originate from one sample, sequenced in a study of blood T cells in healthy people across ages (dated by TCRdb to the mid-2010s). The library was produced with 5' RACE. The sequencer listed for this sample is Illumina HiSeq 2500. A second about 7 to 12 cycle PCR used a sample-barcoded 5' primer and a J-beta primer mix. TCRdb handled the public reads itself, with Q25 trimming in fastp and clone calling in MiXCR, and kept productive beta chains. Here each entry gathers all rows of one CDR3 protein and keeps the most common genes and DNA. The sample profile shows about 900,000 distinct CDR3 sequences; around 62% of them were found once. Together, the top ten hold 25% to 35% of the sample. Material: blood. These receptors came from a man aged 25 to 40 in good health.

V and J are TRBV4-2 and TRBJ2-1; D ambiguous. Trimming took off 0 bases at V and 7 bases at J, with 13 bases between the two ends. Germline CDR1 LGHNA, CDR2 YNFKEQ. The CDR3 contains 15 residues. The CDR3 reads CASSQDRVGENEQFF. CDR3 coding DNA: TGTGCCAGCAGCCAAGATCGAGTTGGGGAAAATGAGCAGTTCTTC.

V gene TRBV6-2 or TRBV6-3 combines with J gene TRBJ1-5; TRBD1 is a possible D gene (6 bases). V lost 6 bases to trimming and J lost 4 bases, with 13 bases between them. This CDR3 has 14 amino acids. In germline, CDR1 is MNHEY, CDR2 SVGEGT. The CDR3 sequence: CASSGQFRNQPQHF. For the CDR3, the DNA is TGTGCCAGCAGCGGACAGTTTAGGAATCAGCCCCAGCATTTT.

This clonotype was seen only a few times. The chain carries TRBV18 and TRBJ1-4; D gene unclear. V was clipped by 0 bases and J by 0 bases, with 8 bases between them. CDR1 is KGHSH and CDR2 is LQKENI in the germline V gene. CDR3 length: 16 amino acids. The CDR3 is CASSPPTGTTNEKLFF. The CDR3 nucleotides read TGTGCCAGCTCACCACCGACCGGGACAACTAATGAAAAACTGTTTTTT.

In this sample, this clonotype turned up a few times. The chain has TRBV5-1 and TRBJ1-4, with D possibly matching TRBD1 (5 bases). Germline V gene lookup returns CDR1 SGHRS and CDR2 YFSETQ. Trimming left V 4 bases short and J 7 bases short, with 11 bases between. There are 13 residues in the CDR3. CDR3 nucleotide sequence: TGCGCCAGCAGCCTGGACACAGGTGAAAAACTGTTTTTT. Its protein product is CASSLDTGEKLFF.

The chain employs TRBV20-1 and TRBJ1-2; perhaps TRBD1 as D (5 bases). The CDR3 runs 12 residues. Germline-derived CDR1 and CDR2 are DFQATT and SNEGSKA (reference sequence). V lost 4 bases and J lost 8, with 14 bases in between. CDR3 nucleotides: TGCAGTGCTACTTATGGGGGGAGAGGCTACACCTTC. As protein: CSATYGGRGYTF.

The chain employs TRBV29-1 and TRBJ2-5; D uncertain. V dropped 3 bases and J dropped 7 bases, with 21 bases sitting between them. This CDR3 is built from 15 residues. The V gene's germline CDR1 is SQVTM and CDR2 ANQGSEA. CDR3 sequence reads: CSVEGSLTLPGTQYF. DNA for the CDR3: TGCAGCGTTGAGGGGTCGCTGACACTCCCCGGGACCCAGTACTTC.

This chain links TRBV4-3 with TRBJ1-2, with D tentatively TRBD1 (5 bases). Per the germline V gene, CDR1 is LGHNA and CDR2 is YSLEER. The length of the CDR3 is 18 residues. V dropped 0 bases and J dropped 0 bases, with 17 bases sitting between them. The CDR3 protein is CASSQDLPGRGANYGYTF. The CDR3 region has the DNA TGCGCCAGCAGCCAAGATCTTCCAGGGAGGGGAGCTAACTATGGCTACACCTTC.

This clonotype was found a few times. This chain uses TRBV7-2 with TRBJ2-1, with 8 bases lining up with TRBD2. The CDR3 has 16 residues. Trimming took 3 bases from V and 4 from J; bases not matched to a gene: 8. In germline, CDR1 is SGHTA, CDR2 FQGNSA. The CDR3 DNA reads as TGTGCCAGCAGCTTGGCTGTGGGCGGGGGGTACAATGAGCAGTTCTTC. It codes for CASSLAVGGGYNEQFF. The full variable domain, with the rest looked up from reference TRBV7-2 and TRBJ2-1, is GAGVSQSPSNKVTEKGKDVELRCDPISGHTALYWYRQSLGQGLEFLIYFQGNSAPDKSGLPSDRFSAERTGGSVSTLTIQRTQQEDSAVYLCASSLAVGGGYNEQFFGPGTRLTVL.

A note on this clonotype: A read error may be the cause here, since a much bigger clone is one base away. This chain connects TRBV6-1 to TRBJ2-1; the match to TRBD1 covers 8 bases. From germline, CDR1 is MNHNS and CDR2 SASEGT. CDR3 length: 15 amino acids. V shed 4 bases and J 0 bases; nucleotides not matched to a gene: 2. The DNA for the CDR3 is TGTGCCAGCAGTGCGGACAGGGACTCCTACAATGAGCAGTTCTTC. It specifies CASSADRDSYNEQFF.

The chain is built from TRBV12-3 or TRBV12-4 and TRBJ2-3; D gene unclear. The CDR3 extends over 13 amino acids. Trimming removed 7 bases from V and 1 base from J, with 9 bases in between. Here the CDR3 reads CASNAFGTDTQYF. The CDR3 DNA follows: TGTGCCAGCAACGCCTTCGGCACAGATACGCAGTATTTT.

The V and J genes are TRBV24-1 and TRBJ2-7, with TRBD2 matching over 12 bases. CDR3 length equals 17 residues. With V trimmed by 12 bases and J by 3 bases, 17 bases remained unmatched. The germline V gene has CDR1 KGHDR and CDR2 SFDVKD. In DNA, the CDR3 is TGTGCCGCCCGGGTTAGGGCAGCTAGCGGGGGGGACTACGAGCAGTACTTC. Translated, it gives CAARVRAASGGDYEQYF.

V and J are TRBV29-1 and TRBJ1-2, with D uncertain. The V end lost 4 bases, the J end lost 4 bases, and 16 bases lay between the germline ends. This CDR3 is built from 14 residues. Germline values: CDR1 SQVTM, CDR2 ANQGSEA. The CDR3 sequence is CSVVVWAGAYGYTF. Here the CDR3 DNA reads TGCAGCGTTGTTGTTTGGGCAGGAGCCTATGGCTACACCTTC. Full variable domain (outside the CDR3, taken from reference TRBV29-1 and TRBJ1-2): SAVISQKPSRDICQRGTSLTIQCQVDSQVTMMFWYRQQPGQSLTLIATANQGSEATYESGFVIDKFPISRPNLTFSTLTVSNMSPEDSSIYLCSVVVWAGAYGYTFGSGTRLTVV.

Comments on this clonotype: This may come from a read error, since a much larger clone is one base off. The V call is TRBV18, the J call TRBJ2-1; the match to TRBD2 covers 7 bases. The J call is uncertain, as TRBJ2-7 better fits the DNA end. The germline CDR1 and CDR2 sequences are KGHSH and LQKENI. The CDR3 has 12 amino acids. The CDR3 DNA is TGTGCCACCCACGGGGGGAACAATGAGCAGTACTTC. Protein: CATHGGNNEQYF.

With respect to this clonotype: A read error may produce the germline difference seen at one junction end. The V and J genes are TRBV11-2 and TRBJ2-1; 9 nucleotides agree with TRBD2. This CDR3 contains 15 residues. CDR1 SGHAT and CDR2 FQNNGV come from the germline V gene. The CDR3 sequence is CAGSLVSGGHGEQFF. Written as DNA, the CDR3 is TGTGCCGGCAGCTTAGTAAGCGGGGGGCATGGTGAGCAGTTCTTC.

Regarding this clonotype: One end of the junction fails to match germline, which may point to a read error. This CDR3 reads CASSHPNPSNEQFF. The CDR3 nucleotides are TGTGCCAGCAGCCATCCCAACCCCAGCAATGAGCAGTTCTTC. The chain uses TRBV4-1 and TRBJ2-1; D is unclear. Germline CDR1 reads MGHRA; CDR2 reads YSYEKL. The CDR3 runs to 14 residues.

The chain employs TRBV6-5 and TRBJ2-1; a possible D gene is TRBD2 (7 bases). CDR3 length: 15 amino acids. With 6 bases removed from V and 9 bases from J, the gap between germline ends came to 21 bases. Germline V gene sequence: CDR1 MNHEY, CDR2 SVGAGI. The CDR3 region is CASSLGGPTSPEQFF. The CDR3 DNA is TGTGCCAGCAGCCTGGGGGGGCCGACTTCGCCTGAGCAGTTCTTC.

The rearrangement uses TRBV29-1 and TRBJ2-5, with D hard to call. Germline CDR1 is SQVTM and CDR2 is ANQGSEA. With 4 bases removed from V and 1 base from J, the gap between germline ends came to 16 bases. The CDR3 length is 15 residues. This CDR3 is CSVATIAGPQETQYF. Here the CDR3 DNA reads TGCAGCGTTGCTACTATCGCAGGCCCCCAAGAGACCCAGTACTTC.

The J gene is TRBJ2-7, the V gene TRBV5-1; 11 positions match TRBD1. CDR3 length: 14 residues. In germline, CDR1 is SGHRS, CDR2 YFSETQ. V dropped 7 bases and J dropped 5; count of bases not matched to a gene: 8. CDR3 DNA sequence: TGCGCCAGCTCAGGGGACAGGGGGTTTAACGAGCAGTACTTC. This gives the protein CASSGDRGFNEQYF.

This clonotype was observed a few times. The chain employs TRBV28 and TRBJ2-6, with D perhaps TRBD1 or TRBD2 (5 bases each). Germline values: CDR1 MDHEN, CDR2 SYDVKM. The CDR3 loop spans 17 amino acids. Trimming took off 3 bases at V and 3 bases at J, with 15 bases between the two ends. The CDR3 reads CASSFGTAPYGANVLTF. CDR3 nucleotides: TGTGCCAGCAGTTTTGGGACGGCGCCCTATGGGGCCAACGTCCTGACTTTC.

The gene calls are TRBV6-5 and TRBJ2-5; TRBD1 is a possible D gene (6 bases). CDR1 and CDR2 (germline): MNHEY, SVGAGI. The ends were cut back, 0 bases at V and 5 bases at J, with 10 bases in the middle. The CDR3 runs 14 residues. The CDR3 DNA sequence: TGTGCCAGCAGTTACTCGAATCAGGGGGAGACCCAGTACTTC. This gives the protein CASSYSNQGETQYF.

The CDR3 region has the DNA TGCAGTGCTATGGGACAGGGAACCACCGGGGAGCTGTTTTTT. Residues: CSAMGQGTTGELFF. The V call is TRBV20-1, the J call TRBJ2-2; 9 positions agree with TRBD1. Germline V lookup: CDR1 DFQATT, CDR2 SNEGSKA (reference sequence). The CDR3 sequence is 14 residues long. Trimming at V came to 4 bases and at J to 4 bases, leaving 4 bases not matched to a gene.

The CDR3 DNA reads as TGCGCCAGCAGCTTGACCGGACAGGACTATGGCTACACCTTC. This gives the protein CASSLTGQDYGYTF. V and J are TRBV5-1 and TRBJ1-2; the match to TRBD1 covers 7 bases. This CDR3 has 14 amino acids. Germline assignment: CDR1 SGHRS and CDR2 YFSETQ. J was trimmed by 3 bases and V by 1 base; bases with no gene match: 3. Using reference TRBV5-1 and TRBJ1-2 for the parts outside the CDR3, the full variable domain is KAGVTQTPRYLIKTRGQQVTLSCSPISGHRSVSWYQQTPGQGLQFLFEYFSETQRNKGNFPGRFSGRQFSNSRSEMNVSTLELGDSALYLCASSLTGQDYGYTFGSGTRLTVV.

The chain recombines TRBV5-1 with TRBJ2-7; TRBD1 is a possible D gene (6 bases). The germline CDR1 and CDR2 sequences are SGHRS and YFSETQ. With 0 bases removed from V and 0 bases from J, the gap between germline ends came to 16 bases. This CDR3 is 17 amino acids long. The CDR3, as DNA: TGCGCCAGCAGCTTGGCCACCAGGGGCCGGAGCTCCTACGAGCAGTACTTC. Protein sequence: CASSLATRGRSSYEQYF.

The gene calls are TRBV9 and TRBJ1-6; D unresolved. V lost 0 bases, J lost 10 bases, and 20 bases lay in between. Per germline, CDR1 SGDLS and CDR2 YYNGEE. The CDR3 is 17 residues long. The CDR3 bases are TGTGCCAGCAGCGTAGACCCTTCCCAGGCTGAAGGGTCACCCCTCCACTTT. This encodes CASSVDPSQAEGSPLHF.